One sample yielded the 3 T cell receptor beta chains listed below, sequenced in a study of immune characterization of retroperitoneal liposarcoma. A single record per CDR3 protein comes from TCRdb applying MiXCR to the PCR reads. Here the sample spans around 6,100 distinct CDR3 sequences, about 29% being singletons. Input material: tumor tissue. The receptors were sampled from a female donor with retroperitoneal liposarcoma.

The genes are TRBV7-9 and TRBJ1-1, with TRBD1 matching over 7 bases. The CDR3 totals 14 residues. With 3 bases clipped from V and 3 bases from J, the junction kept 4 bases outside the gene matches. Germline V gives CDR1 SEHNR, CDR2 FQNEAQ (reference sequence). This CDR3 is CASSLVRGDTEAFF. In nucleotides, the CDR3 is TGTGCCAGCAGCTTGGTCAGGGGGGACACTGAAGCTTTCTTT. Based on the CDR3 plus reference TRBV7-9 and TRBJ1-1, the full variable domain is DTGVSQNPRHKITKRGQNVTFRCDPISEHNRLYWYRQTLGQGPEFLTYFQNEAQLEKSRLLSDRFSAERPKGSFSTLEIQRTEQGDSAMYLCASSLVRGDTEAFFGQGTRLTVV.

This clonotype was seen only a few times. This chain uses TRBV5-1 with TRBJ2-1, with TRBD1 matching 9 bases. J was trimmed by 6 bases and V by 4 bases; bases with no gene match: 8. The CDR3 runs 15 residues. Germline CDR1 is SGHRS and CDR2 is YFSETQ. The CDR3 DNA sequence: TGCGCCAGCAGCCTCGGGACAGGGCTCCTCAATGAGCAGTTCTTC. It codes for CASSLGTGLLNEQFF.

CDR3 DNA sequence: TGTGCCAGCAGCCCTCGGGACCCCTTAGAGACCCAGTTCTTC. This sequence encodes CASSPRDPLETQFF. The chain employs TRBV6-1 and TRBJ2-1; the D gene could be TRBD1 or TRBD2 (5 bases each). Trimming removed 6 bases at V and 13 bases at J, with 22 bases between. The CDR3 extends over 14 amino acids. CDR1 is MNHNS and CDR2 is SASEGT in the germline V gene.